This T cell receptor beta chain originates from a study of blood T cell repertoires in COVID-19. Study at large: The United States, Italy and Spain were the sources of the acute and convalescent COVID-19 samples. From T cells, B-cell-depleted T cells, or PBMCs came the material, which was cDNA or gDNA.

The CDR3 spans 16 residues. The germline V gene encodes CDR1 DFQATT and CDR2 SNEGSKA (reference sequence). V gave up 3 bases and J gave up 3 bases, with 20 bases separating them. Under the authors' procedure: For nucleated cells, counts were estimated from reference gene primer amplification. Method: immunoSEQ multiplex PCR; TCRdb's copy keeps in-frame clones and lacks some. V, J and clone size are taken as reported in that table, and D and trimming were inferred from the DNA itself. The sample lists around 120,000 clones; about 90% were seen once. Patients from Seattle were sampled longitudinally, starting during active infection.

This sequence was found in a woman between 55 and 75 years old with COVID-19, enrolled during active disease. Sequencing was done on a sample of peripheral blood. The gene calls are TRBV20-1 and TRBJ1-1; D is possibly TRBD1 (6 bases). The CDR3 bases are TGCAGTGCTAGTAAAACCACCGGGACAAGATACACTGAAGCTTTCTTT. Translation gives CSASKTTGTRYTEAFF.